This TCR beta chain was retrieved from a study of cytomegalovirus exposure and HLA in healthy donors. The CDR3 has 15 residues. The germline V gene encodes CDR1 SEHNR and CDR2 FQNEAQ (reference sequence). Trimming removed 1 base at V and 4 bases at J, with 11 bases between. Study-wide findings and caveats: Presence/absence analyses assumed roughly uniform sequencing depth across donors.

To note about this clone: Its specificity is unknown.

13 Jbeta primers and 60 Vbeta primers were used for the PCR. Assay: immunoSEQ multiplex PCR; the TCRdb copy retains only in-frame clones and omits some. The sample includes about 160,000 clones, around three quarters seen only once; the top ten take approximately 3%. The chain has TRBV7-9 and TRBJ1-3; D gene unclear. The sequence came from a woman aged 40 to 50 in good health and CMV-seronegative. Sequencing was carried out using PBMCs. Here the CDR3 reads CASSLGANRGNTIYF. The CDR3 nucleotides are TGTGCCAGCAGCTTAGGTGCCAATCGGGGAAACACCATATATTTT.